Shown below are 12 T cell receptor beta chains from a single sample sequenced in a study of blood T cell repertoires in COVID-19. Generated by immunoSEQ multiplex PCR, the TCRdb table keeps only in-frame clones and is missing some. The sample holds around 25,000 clones, around 69% seen once. The sequencing input was peripheral blood. The receptors stem from a human donor in a cohort sampled during active or convalescent COVID-19.

The V gene is TRBV28, the J gene TRBJ2-3, with 13 bases lining up with TRBD2. Per germline, CDR1 MDHEN and CDR2 SYDVKM. CDR3 length: 16 amino acids. With 4 bases clipped from V and 4 bases from J, the junction kept 5 bases outside the gene matches. CDR3 amino acids: CASSSGTSGDPDTQYF. In DNA, the CDR3 is TGTGCCAGCAGTTCTGGGACTAGCGGGGACCCAGATACGCAGTATTTT.

The chain employs TRBV6-5 and TRBJ1-1; tentative D call: TRBD1 (6 bases). Deletions cut 6 bases from V and 1 base from J, with 15 bases between. This CDR3 is built from 15 residues. CDR1 is MNHEY and CDR2 is SVGAGI in the germline V gene. The CDR3 spells CASRIWGHRNTEAFF. The CDR3 region has the DNA TGTGCCAGCAGAATATGGGGACATAGGAACACTGAAGCTTTCTTT.

V gene TRBV14 combines with J gene TRBJ2-1; 8 nucleotides line up with TRBD2. The CDR3 is 17 amino acids. From germline, CDR1 is SGHDN and CDR2 FVKESK. The J segment lost 3 bases and the V segment lost 0 bases, leaving 7 bases of the junction unmatched. The CDR3 nucleotides are TGTGCCAGCAGCCAAGATGAACTAGCGGCACTCTACAATGAGCAGTTCTTC. This codes for CASSQDELAALYNEQFF. The full variable domain, its missing parts supplied by reference TRBV14 and TRBJ2-1, is EAGVTQFPSHSVIEKGQTVTLRCDPISGHDNLYWYRRVMGKEIKFLLHFVKESKQDESGMPNNRFLAERTGGTYSTLKVQPAELEDSGVYFCASSQDELAALYNEQFFGPGTRLTVL.

This rearrangement joins TRBV27 to TRBJ1-6; D is possibly TRBD1 (6 bases). CDR1 is MNHEY and CDR2 is SMNVEV in the germline V gene (reference sequence). This CDR3 region has 14 residues. V gave up 5 bases and J gave up 5 bases, with 10 bases separating them. CDR3 loop: CASSRRGDNSPLHF. For the CDR3, the DNA is TGTGCCAGCAGTCGCAGGGGAGATAATTCACCCCTCCACTTT.

The chain couples TRBV30 to TRBJ1-2; D may be TRBD1 (5 bases). The CDR3 covers 14 residues. Trimming removed 2 bases at V and 4 bases at J, with 14 bases between. The germline V gene has CDR1 GTSNPN and CDR2 SVGIG (reference sequence). CDR3 sequence (DNA): TGTGCCTGGAGTCTCTCCGGGACTGTCTATGGCTACACCTTC. Encoded protein: CAWSLSGTVYGYTF.

V is TRBV5-6 and J is TRBJ2-5, with 7 positions matching TRBD2. CDR3 length: 15 residues. With V trimmed by 6 bases and J by 10 bases, 18 bases remained unmatched. Germline-derived CDR1 and CDR2 are SGHDT and YYEEEE. CDR3 region: CASTPIGALGGSQYF. For the CDR3, the DNA is TGTGCCAGCACCCCTATCGGGGCACTGGGAGGGAGCCAGTACTTC.

The chain combines TRBV19 with TRBJ2-2; unclear D gene. Trimming shortened V by 1 base and J by 5 bases, and 11 bases separated the two germline ends. Germline loops: CDR1 LNHDA, CDR2 SQIVND (reference sequence). This CDR3 has 15 residues. The CDR3 sequence is CASSIVRGRTGELFF. The CDR3 DNA follows: TGTGCCAGTAGTATAGTTCGAGGCAGAACCGGGGAGCTGTTTTTT.

This clone is a singleton in its sample. V and J are TRBV10-2 and TRBJ1-6; TRBD1 might be the D (5 bases). The germline V gene encodes CDR1 WSHSY and CDR2 SAAADI. The CDR3 is 17 amino acids. Trimming left V 1 base short and J 6 bases short, with 16 bases between. CDR3 residues: CASSEFESTDRNSPLHF. The CDR3, as DNA: TGCGCCAGCAGTGAGTTCGAATCGACAGACCGTAATTCACCCCTCCACTTT.

The chain is built from TRBV6-5 and TRBJ2-1, with D possibly being TRBD1 (6 bases). With 11 bases removed from V and 3 bases from J, the gap between germline ends came to 14 bases. Germline assignment: CDR1 MNHEY and CDR2 SVGAGI. CDR3 length: 13 amino acids. The CDR3 here is CAPWGQYYNEQFF. CDR3 coding DNA: TGTGCCCCCTGGGGACAATACTACAATGAGCAGTTCTTC.

V is TRBV6-2 or TRBV6-3 and J is TRBJ2-7; 7 bases are shared with TRBD1. This CDR3 region has 17 residues. Germline V gives CDR1 MNHEY, CDR2 SVGEGT. Germline trimming cut 0 bases from V and 2 bases from J; bases unmatched to any gene: 10. Here the CDR3 reads CASSYSKKRGQTYEQYF. For the CDR3, the DNA is TGTGCCAGCAGTTACTCGAAAAAAAGGGGGCAAACCTACGAGCAGTACTTC.

CDR3 sequence reads: CASSFRRTARSGANVLTF. CDR3 bases: TGTGCCAGCAGCTTCCGGCGGACAGCCCGCTCTGGGGCCAACGTCCTGACTTTC. V is TRBV7-9 and J is TRBJ2-6, with D possibly matching TRBD1 (6 bases). The CDR3 contains 18 residues. V lost 3 bases to trimming and J lost 0 bases, with 15 bases between them. Germline V gene sequence: CDR1 SEHNR, CDR2 FQNEAQ (reference sequence).

V is TRBV4-3 and J is TRBJ1-5; D remains ambiguous. Trimming left V 0 bases short and J 2 bases short, with 17 bases between. Germline CDR1 is LGHNA and CDR2 is YSLEER. The CDR3 is made up of 18 amino acids. CDR3 residues: CASSQDIGPGWGNQPQHF. The CDR3 DNA reads as TGCGCCAGCAGCCAAGATATAGGGCCGGGATGGGGCAATCAGCCCCAGCATTTT.